Below are 4 T cell receptor beta chains sequenced from a single sample in a study of blood T cell repertoires in COVID-19. Assay: immunoSEQ multiplex PCR; the TCRdb copy retains only in-frame clones and omits some. The sample shows approximately 670,000 clones, approximately 90% of them seen only once. Specimen: peripheral blood. These receptors all stem from a woman aged 18-29 years with acute or convalescent COVID-19.

The chain uses TRBV6-5 and TRBJ2-7, with TRBD1 identical over 11 bases. Losses at the gene ends were 8 bases for V and 3 bases for J; bases not matched to a gene: 0. Germline V gene data show CDR1 as MNHEY and CDR2 as SVGAGI. The CDR3 length is 12 residues. The CDR3: CASGTGGYEQYF. Written as DNA, the CDR3 is TGTGCCAGCGGGACAGGGGGCTACGAGCAGTACTTC.

The chain combines TRBV5-1 with TRBJ1-4, with 8 bases identical to TRBD1. The CDR3 is 13 residues long. Germline CDR1 and CDR2: SGHRS and YFSETQ. V gave up 4 bases and J gave up 6 bases; unmatched junction bases: 2. The CDR3 bases are TGCGCCAGCAGCACAGGGGGTGATGAAAAACTGTTTTTT. It translates to CASSTGGDEKLFF.

The rearrangement uses TRBV27 and TRBJ2-3; D may be TRBD2 (5 bases). With 6 bases removed from V and 5 bases from J, the gap between germline ends came to 12 bases. CDR1 and CDR2 from the germline V gene are MNHEY and SMNVEV (reference sequence). The CDR3 is made up of 13 amino acids. The DNA for the CDR3 is TGTGCCAGCAGCACCGTACGGGAAGATACGCAGTATTTT. Translated: CASSTVREDTQYF.

V and J are TRBV30 and TRBJ1-3; D might be TRBD1 (6 bases). The CDR3 contains 13 residues. The germline V gene encodes CDR1 GTSNPN and CDR2 SVGIG (reference sequence). V gave up 3 bases and J gave up 10 bases, with 16 bases separating them. This chain's CDR3 is CAWSPDLRGTIYF. CDR3 nucleotides: TGTGCCTGGAGCCCCGACCTAAGGGGGACCATATATTTT.